This T cell receptor (beta chain) is from a study of CD8 T cells in ankylosing spondylitis. Study observations and caveats: A motif of under ten highly homologous TCR beta variants was seen as apparently characteristic of ankylosing spondylitis blood.

Notes on this clonotype: Antigen unknown.

Libraries of TCR beta came from quantitative 5'-RACE with molecular barcodes. TCRdb re-analysed the 5' RACE reads in MiXCR, keeping a single row per CDR3 protein. This sample has approximately 200,000 distinct CDR3 sequences, with about 13% found just once. V trimming: 3 bases; J trimming: 5 bases; junction bases outside the gene matches: 4. The germline V gene has CDR1 KGHDR and CDR2 SFDVKD. This CDR3 contains 14 residues. Source material: blood, either unsorted or a sorted T cell fraction (not recorded which). The chain carries TRBV24-1 and TRBJ2-7; TRBD1 matches at 9 bases. The sequence was obtained from a male donor with ankylosing spondylitis or in good health (not recorded which). As DNA, the CDR3 is TGTGCCACCAGTGATGGACAGGGGACGGACGAGCAGTACTTC. This translates into CATSDGQGTDEQYF.